The 19 T cell receptor beta chains reported below all come from one sample, sequenced in a study of T cell repertoires in cytomegalovirus infection. Their antigens are not known. TCRdb ran MiXCR on the reads and lists one entry per CDR3 protein. The profile shows some 310,000 distinct CDR3 sequences, 20% to 25% of them singletons. The sample was cultured PBMCs, taken from culture after CMV antigen stimulation. Source of these receptors: a human donor in good health (CMV status not recorded). Some clones in this sample may be carry-over from other donors' samples.

J is TRBJ1-5 and V is TRBV6-6; 8 positions agree with TRBD1. Germline values: CDR1 MNHNY, CDR2 SVGAGI (reference sequence). This CDR3 spans 14 amino acids. With V trimmed by 8 bases and J by 7 bases, 10 bases remained unmatched. CDR3 sequence reads: CASGERQGYQPQHF. CDR3 in DNA: TGTGCCAGCGGGGAACGACAGGGGTACCAGCCCCAGCATTTT.

The rearrangement uses TRBV2 and TRBJ2-1; a weak D match, TRBD2 (6 bases). V was cut by 7 bases and J by 12 bases, with 19 bases left in between. The CDR3 totals 13 residues. Germline V lookup: CDR1 SNHLY, CDR2 FYNNEI. As DNA, the CDR3 is TGTGCCAGCACCGAAGATGGGGGGATGGGGCAGTTCTTC. This gives the protein CASTEDGGMGQFF.

The rearrangement links TRBV29-1 to TRBJ2-3; 8 bases are a match to TRBD2. The V segment lost 4 bases and the J segment 7 bases; nucleotides outside the gene matches: 10. The germline V gene encodes CDR1 SQVTM and CDR2 ANQGSEA. The CDR3 consists of 14 residues. As DNA, the CDR3 is TGCAGCGTTGGGGTCAGCGGGAGAGGGTATACGCAGTATTTT. Protein: CSVGVSGRGYTQYF.

This clonotype has a single count. The chain couples TRBV28 to TRBJ1-5; 12 nucleotides line up with TRBD1. There are 15 residues in the CDR3. Germline assignment: CDR1 MDHEN and CDR2 SYDVKM. V shed 8 bases and J 2 bases; nucleotides not matched to a gene: 4. CDR3 coding DNA: TGTGCCAGCGGGGGACAGGGGGCCGGCAATCAGCCCCAGCATTTT. The encoded protein is CASGGQGAGNQPQHF.

CDR3: CASSSPPGGRAAPQFF. As DNA, the CDR3 is TGTGCCAGCAGTTCCCCCCCGGGCGGGAGGGCAGCCCCGCAGTTCTTC. The gene calls are TRBV6-2 or TRBV6-3 and TRBJ2-1, with 9 nucleotides matching TRBD2. From germline, CDR1 is MNHEY and CDR2 SVGEGT. V dropped 4 bases and J dropped 12; count of bases not matched to a gene: 16. The length of the CDR3 is 16 residues.

This chain uses TRBV13 with TRBJ2-5, with 9 positions matching TRBD1. The length of the CDR3 is 16 residues. V was pared by 5 bases and J by 5 bases, with 12 bases of the junction left unmatched. Germline values: CDR1 PRHDT, CDR2 FYEKMQ (reference sequence). This chain's CDR3 is CASSLPGTGLAETQYF. Here the CDR3 DNA reads TGTGCCAGCAGCCTCCCCGGGACAGGGCTTGCCGAGACCCAGTACTTC.

The V gene is TRBV5-1, the J gene TRBJ2-1; 11 bases map to TRBD2. The V segment lost 4 bases and the J segment 9 bases; nucleotides outside the gene matches: 9. The germline gives CDR1 SGHRS, CDR2 YFSETQ. This CDR3 comprises 15 residues. The CDR3 sequence is CASSGWLAGGGEQFF. As DNA, the CDR3 is TGCGCCAGCAGCGGGTGGCTAGCGGGAGGAGGTGAGCAGTTCTTC. The full variable domain, its missing parts supplied by reference TRBV5-1 and TRBJ2-1, is KAGVTQTPRYLIKTRGQQVTLSCSPISGHRSVSWYQQTPGQGLQFLFEYFSETQRNKGNFPGRFSGRQFSNSRSEMNVSTLELGDSALYLCASSGWLAGGGEQFFGPGTRLTVL.

Regarding this clonotype: A single base separates this from a much larger clone, so it may be a read error. Since the CDR3 does not end with the conserved phenylalanine or tryptophan, this likely comes from a read error. The chain recombines TRBV7-2 with TRBJ2-1, with TRBD2 matching over 13 bases. Germline CDR1 is SGHTA and CDR2 is FQGNSA. The CDR3 has 15 amino acids. Losses at the gene ends were 2 bases for V and 10 bases for J; bases not matched to a gene: 5. This CDR3 is CASSLRTSGRGEQFV. The CDR3 coding sequence is TGTGCCAGCAGCTTACGAACTAGCGGGAGGGGGGAGCAGTTCGTC.

This rearrangement joins TRBV20-1 to TRBJ2-1, with TRBD2 identical over 8 bases. The CDR3 has 16 amino acids. The germline V gene has CDR1 DFQATT and CDR2 SNEGSKA (reference sequence). Trimming at V came to 6 bases and at J to 3 bases, leaving 13 bases not matched to a gene. Written as DNA, the CDR3 is TGCAGTGCCTCTTTCAATAGCGGGACCCACTACAATGAGCAGTTCTTC. Residues: CSASFNSGTHYNEQFF.

This clonotype was seen at least ten times. The rearrangement uses TRBV19 and TRBJ2-1; D perhaps matches TRBD1 (6 bases). CDR1 and CDR2 (germline): LNHDA, SQIVND (reference sequence). The V end lost 6 bases, the J end lost 14 bases, and 14 bases lay between the germline ends. The CDR3 is made up of 11 amino acids. The CDR3 protein is CASRAGEIKFF. CDR3 nucleotides: TGTGCCAGTAGGGCAGGGGAGATCAAGTTCTTC.

The rearrangement joins TRBV11-2 to TRBJ2-1; TRBD2 matches at 8 bases. In germline, CDR1 is SGHAT, CDR2 FQNNGV. The CDR3 has 19 amino acids. V lost 1 base and J lost 1; bases outside the gene matches: 12. The CDR3, as DNA: TGTGCCAGCAGCTTAGTCCCCATCAGCGGGAGTTGGTCCTACAATGAGCAGTTCTTC. Protein sequence: CASSLVPISGSWSYNEQFF.

This clonotype was seen only a few times. The V and J genes are TRBV11-3 and TRBJ1-2; TRBD1 might be the D (5 bases). The CDR3 is 16 amino acids. Germline V gives CDR1 SGHNT, CDR2 YENEEA. The V end was cut by 0 bases, the J end by 7 bases, with 18 bases between. The CDR3 loop is CASSLEIFGTPPGYTF. The CDR3 coding sequence is TGTGCCAGCAGCTTAGAAATATTCGGGACTCCCCCTGGCTACACCTTC.

This clonotype was picked up a small number of times. The genes are TRBV27 and TRBJ2-4; possibly TRBD1 or TRBD2 for D (5 bases each). Germline V gene sequence: CDR1 MNHEY, CDR2 SMNVEV (reference sequence). CDR3 size: 14 residues. Trimming stripped 6 bases from V and 7 bases from J, with 16 bases between. The CDR3 DNA reads as TGTGCCAGCAGGCTAGTCGGGACGTCTAACATTCAGTACTTC. Translated: CASRLVGTSNIQYF.

As to this clonotype: This may be a read error, as it is one base from a much larger clone. V usage is TRBV6-5 and J usage is TRBJ2-3; D tentatively fits TRBD1 or TRBD2 (5 bases each). CDR3 size: 13 residues. Germline V gives CDR1 MNHEY, CDR2 SVGAGI. Between the trimmed V and J ends, which lost 5 bases and 0 bases, there was a span of 6 bases. CDR3 nucleotides: TGTGCCAGCAGTGGGGACAGCACAGATACGCAGTATTTT. Translation gives CASSGDSTDTQYF.

This clonotype was observed a few times. The V call is TRBV7-9, the J call TRBJ2-3; D uncertain. Trimming shortened V by 5 bases and J by 2 bases, and 11 bases separated the two germline ends. CDR3 size: 14 residues. Looked up from germline, CDR1 is SEHNR and CDR2 is FQNEAQ (reference sequence). The CDR3 here is CASSTPIATDTQYF. For the CDR3, the DNA is TGTGCCAGCAGCACCCCAATTGCCACAGATACGCAGTATTTT.

The chain couples TRBV6-6 to TRBJ2-7, with 7 bases fitting TRBD2. Germline V gene sequence: CDR1 MNHNY, CDR2 SVGAGI (reference sequence). The CDR3 totals 19 residues. The J segment lost 0 bases and the V segment lost 0 bases, leaving 14 bases of the junction unmatched. The CDR3 spells CASSYSVSSGTGSSYEQYF. The CDR3 nucleotides are TGTGCCAGCAGTTACTCCGTTTCCAGCGGGACTGGGAGCTCCTACGAGCAGTACTTC.

The chain recombines TRBV12-3 or TRBV12-4 with TRBJ1-2; no definite D call. CDR3 length equals 13 residues. V gave up 6 bases and J gave up 4 bases, with 12 bases separating them. In DNA form, the CDR3 reads TGTGCCAGCAGGCCCCCGGGTGGCTATGGCTACACCTTC. Translated: CASRPPGGYGYTF.

The table lists this clonotype with a few counts. The V gene is TRBV7-2, the J gene TRBJ1-6, with 8 bases lining up with TRBD1. Per germline, CDR1 SGHTA and CDR2 FQGNSA. Trimming took 5 bases from V and 5 from J; bases not matched to a gene: 5. The CDR3 totals 15 residues. CDR3 coding DNA: TGTGCCAGCAGCACTCGACAGGGGAATAATTCACCCCTCCACTTT. It yields the protein CASSTRQGNNSPLHF.

V usage is TRBV12-3 or TRBV12-4 and J usage is TRBJ2-5; D might be TRBD2 (6 bases). The CDR3 is 14 residues long. V shed 5 bases and J shed 2 bases, with 12 bases lying between them. CDR3 in DNA: TGTGCCAGCAGTCCCGCGGCGGGGCAAGAGACCCAGTACTTC. This translates into CASSPAAGQETQYF.